This T cell receptor beta chain was identified in a study of tumor T cells in aggressive B-cell lymphoma. Profiling relied on immunoSEQ multiplex PCR, and the TCRdb table lists in-frame clones only, not all of them. Here the sample spans approximately 12,000 clones, around nine tenths being singletons. The CDR3 runs to 13 residues. V lost 3 bases and J lost 3, with 8 bases in between. Per germline, CDR1 SNHLY and CDR2 FYNNEI. The sequence derives from an adult with diffuse large B cell lymphoma. The chain links TRBV2 to TRBJ1-1; D is uncertain. Sequencing was done on a sample of tumor tissue. The CDR3 region is CASSDRSHTEAFF. In DNA, the CDR3 is TGTGCCAGCAGTGATCGGTCGCACACTGAAGCTTTCTTT.